The 22 T cell receptor beta chains given below trace back to one sample, sequenced in a study of STAT3 mutations in large granular lymphocyte leukemia. Whole-study results and caveats: At least one immunodominant TCR beta clonotype appeared in every T-cell large granular lymphocyte leukemia patient.

Some clones are missing from TCRdb's copy, which holds only in-frame ones; the method was immunoSEQ multiplex PCR. The table shows around 10,000 clones, with approximately 90% occurring only once. No antigen has been assigned to these receptors. Sequencing used peripheral blood mononuclear cells. These TCRs come from a man in his 60s with T-cell large granular lymphocyte leukemia. Some clones in this sample may be carry-over from other donors' samples.

Here the CDR3 DNA reads TGCGCCAGCAGCTTGGGGGGGACCGGGACTAGCGGGAACTATGAGCAGTTCTTC. As protein: CASSLGGTGTSGNYEQFF. This rearrangement joins TRBV5-1 to TRBJ2-1; 13 bases are a match to TRBD2. After removal of 0 bases from V and 8 bases from J, the junction contained 11 bases not matched to a gene. This CDR3 is built from 18 residues. Germline V gene data show CDR1 as SGHRS and CDR2 as YFSETQ.

The chain is built from TRBV19 and TRBJ1-4, with D possibly being TRBD1 (6 bases). With 8 bases removed from V and 12 bases from J, the gap between germline ends came to 19 bases. Germline V gives CDR1 LNHDA, CDR2 SQIVND (reference sequence). This CDR3 is built from 13 residues. The DNA of the CDR3 is TGTGCCAGTGGAGGGGGGGTTCCAGAACAACTGTTTTTT. Encoded protein: CASGGGVPEQLFF. The full variable domain, completed using reference TRBV19 and TRBJ1-4, is DGGITQSPKYLFRKEGQNVTLSCEQNLNHDAMYWYRQDPGQGLRLIYYSQIVNDFQKGDIAEGYSVSREKKESFPLTVTSAQKNPTAFYLCASGGGVPEQLFFGSGTQLSVL.

The chain has TRBV25-1 and TRBJ2-5; no reliable D call. Trimming took 1 base from V and 0 from J, leaving 6 bases between them. There are 14 residues in the CDR3. Germline loops: CDR1 MGHDK, CDR2 SYGVNS. The CDR3: CASSESQYQETQYF. CDR3 bases: TGTGCCAGCAGTGAATCTCAGTACCAAGAGACCCAGTACTTC.

The chain couples TRBV5-1 to TRBJ2-1; D unresolved. Germline lookup yields CDR1 SGHRS and CDR2 YFSETQ. The CDR3 totals 15 residues. Deletions cut 0 bases from V and 0 bases from J, with 7 bases between. CDR3 DNA sequence: TGCGCCAGCAGCTTGGACCGAAGCTCCTACAATGAGCAGTTCTTC. Encoded protein: CASSLDRSSYNEQFF.

The chain uses TRBV6-5 and TRBJ2-7; unclear D gene. Germline V lookup: CDR1 MNHEY, CDR2 SVGAGI. The germline V and J ends were trimmed by 1 base and 3 bases, with 4 bases remaining between them. The CDR3 extends over 12 amino acids. The CDR3 nucleotides are TGTGCCAGCAGTTACTGGATCTACGAGCAGTACTTC. Its translation is CASSYWIYEQYF.

The rearrangement links TRBV5-5 to TRBJ1-3; tentative D call: TRBD1 (5 bases). The CDR3 loop spans 13 amino acids. V lost 4 bases and J 4 bases, leaving 9 bases between the germline ends. CDR1 and CDR2 from the germline V gene are SGHKS and YYEKEE (reference sequence). CDR3 coding DNA: TGTGCCAGCAGCGTCAACAGGGGAAACACCATATATTTT. Residues: CASSVNRGNTIYF.

The V and J genes are TRBV18 and TRBJ2-5; D uncertain. Trimming pared 5 bases from V and 5 bases from J, leaving 3 bases between. The CDR3 has 10 amino acids. Germline V lookup: CDR1 KGHSH, CDR2 LQKENI. The CDR3 protein is CASSRETQYF. CDR3 coding DNA: TGTGCCAGCTCAAGGGAGACCCAGTACTTC. Looking up the rest from reference TRBV18 and TRBJ2-5 gives the full variable domain: NAGVMQNPRHLVRRRGQEARLRCSPMKGHSHVYWYRQLPEEGLKFMVYLQKENIIDESGMPKERFSAEFPKEGPSILRIQQVVRGDSAAYFCASSRETQYFGPGTRLLVL.

This CDR3 reads CASSQENKGPFYEQYF. CDR3 bases: TGCGCCAGCAGCCAAGAAAACAAAGGGCCCTTTTACGAGCAGTACTTC. This sequence joins TRBV4-3 and TRBJ2-7; no firm D call. Deletions cut 0 bases from V and 4 bases from J, with 16 bases between. This CDR3 is 16 amino acids long. The germline gives CDR1 LGHNA, CDR2 YSLEER.

CDR3 sequence: CASSPGLDTYTDTQYF. In DNA, the CDR3 is TGTGCCAGCAGCCCAGGACTGGATACCTACACAGATACGCAGTATTTT. This chain links TRBV11-3 with TRBJ2-3, with D possibly TRBD2 on 5 matching bases. CDR1 and CDR2 (germline): SGHNT, YENEEA. V dropped 5 bases and J dropped 2 bases, with 17 bases sitting between them. This CDR3 is built from 16 residues.

This clone was observed once. The rearrangement uses TRBV5-1 and TRBJ2-1; TRBD2 aligns across 12 bases. With V trimmed by 2 bases and J by 7 bases, 1 base remained unmatched. The CDR3 sequence is 14 residues long. Germline CDR1 is SGHRS and CDR2 is YFSETQ. In DNA, the CDR3 is TGCGCCAGCAGCTTAGGGACTAGCGGGAATGAGCAGTTCTTC. Amino acid sequence: CASSLGTSGNEQFF.

This chain links TRBV2 with TRBJ2-1; maybe TRBD2 (6 bases). The length of the CDR3 is 15 residues. Looked up from germline, CDR1 is SNHLY and CDR2 is FYNNEI. V was trimmed by 4 bases and J by 5 bases, leaving 15 bases between them. In nucleotides, the CDR3 is TGTGCCAGCAGTGGGGGGAGCGGGCTAAACAATGAGCAGTTCTTC. This encodes CASSGGSGLNNEQFF.

The chain uses TRBV10-3 and TRBJ1-3, with D possibly matching TRBD1 (5 bases). Germline-derived CDR1 and CDR2 are ENHRY and SYGVKD. The germline V and J ends were trimmed by 6 bases and 0 bases, with 9 bases remaining between them. The CDR3 covers 14 residues. The CDR3 protein is CAIRPTVSGNTIYF. CDR3 DNA sequence: TGTGCCATCAGGCCGACAGTCTCTGGAAACACCATATATTTT.

This clone was seen more than once but under ten times. The chain recombines TRBV6-5 with TRBJ2-7; D not certain. The CDR3 runs 11 residues. The V gene's germline CDR1 is MNHEY and CDR2 SVGAGI. V lost 6 bases to trimming and J lost 5 bases, with 8 bases between them. The CDR3: CASSSLHEQYF. The CDR3 nucleotides are TGTGCCAGCAGCTCCCTCCACGAGCAGTACTTC.

This clone turned up a few times. The genes are TRBV21-1 and TRBJ2-7; no check of the table's D call, TRBD2, against the DNA was made. TRBV21-1 constitutes a pseudogene. The CDR3 sequence is 15 residues long. The CDR3 here is CASSLTGLESYEQYF. Here the CDR3 DNA reads TGTGCCAGCAGCCTCACCGGACTCGAGTCCTACGAGCAGTACTTC.

This clone was detected once. The V and J genes are TRBV27 and TRBJ2-7; 10 nucleotides line up with TRBD1. The CDR3 contains 15 residues. V gave up 2 bases and J gave up 5 bases; unmatched junction bases: 6. From germline, CDR1 is MNHEY and CDR2 SMNVEV (reference sequence). As DNA, the CDR3 is TGTGCCAGCAGTTTAGCCTGGACAGGGGGGGACGAGCAGTACTTC. Amino acid sequence: CASSLAWTGGDEQYF.

The genes are TRBV5-4 and TRBJ1-2; D ambiguous. The CDR3 runs 12 residues. Germline loops: CDR1 SGHNT, CDR2 YYREEE (reference sequence). V was trimmed by 6 bases and J by 5 bases, leaving 11 bases between them. The CDR3 loop is CASKSVGYGYTF. The DNA of the CDR3 is TGTGCCAGCAAGTCCGTGGGATATGGCTACACCTTC. Looking up the rest from reference TRBV5-4 and TRBJ1-2 gives the full variable domain: ETGVTQSPTHLIKTRGQQVTLRCSSQSGHNTVSWYQQALGQGPQFIFQYYREEENGRGNFPPRFSGLQFPNYSSELNVNALELDDSALYLCASKSVGYGYTFGSGTRLTVV.

The V call is TRBV6-6, the J call TRBJ2-5; perhaps TRBD2 as D (5 bases). The V end was cut by 4 bases, the J end by 3 bases, with 9 bases between. The CDR3 loop spans 13 amino acids. Germline V gene lookup returns CDR1 MNHNY and CDR2 SVGAGI (reference sequence). Written as DNA, the CDR3 is TGTGCCAGCAGTTCTCTAGCAAAAGAGACCCAGTACTTC. This sequence encodes CASSSLAKETQYF.

The chain is built from TRBV5-1 and TRBJ1-5; a weak D match, TRBD1 (5 bases). V shed 0 bases and J shed 0 bases, with 7 bases lying between them. CDR1 is SGHRS and CDR2 is YFSETQ in the germline V gene. The CDR3 has 15 amino acids. CDR3: CASSLGGDSNQPQHF. The CDR3 nucleotides are TGCGCCAGCAGCTTGGGGGGGGATAGCAATCAGCCCCAGCATTTT.

The chain couples TRBV6-1 to TRBJ2-6; weak D call: TRBD1 (6 bases). The CDR3 totals 15 residues. Deletions cut 4 bases from V and 3 bases from J, with 10 bases between. Germline CDR1 and CDR2: MNHNS and SASEGT. The CDR3 sequence is CASSGQDGGANVLTF. The DNA for the CDR3 is TGTGCCAGCAGTGGACAGGATGGTGGGGCCAACGTCCTGACTTTC.

V gene TRBV18 combines with J gene TRBJ1-3; D gene unclear. V lost 3 bases and J 0 bases, leaving 12 bases between the germline ends. The CDR3 covers 16 residues. In germline, CDR1 is KGHSH, CDR2 LQKENI. This CDR3 reads CASSPAGTISGNTIYF. DNA of the CDR3: TGTGCCAGCTCACCCGCCGGCACAATCTCTGGAAACACCATATATTTT.

This sequence joins TRBV7-9 and TRBJ2-7, with no clear D. CDR3 length equals 11 residues. V shed 5 bases and J shed 5 bases, with 7 bases lying between them. The germline V gene has CDR1 SEHNR and CDR2 FQNEAQ (reference sequence). CDR3 amino acids: CASSQSHEQYF. CDR3 coding DNA: TGTGCCAGCAGCCAGAGCCACGAGCAGTACTTC.

V and J are TRBV9 and TRBJ2-7; 9 bases fit TRBD2. The CDR3 length is 13 residues. V gave up 4 bases and J gave up 9 bases; unmatched junction bases: 8. CDR1 SGDLS and CDR2 YYNGEE come from the germline V gene. DNA for the CDR3: TGTGCCAGCAGCCCGGGACTAGCTTCGTGGCAGTACTTC. Translated, it gives CASSPGLASWQYF.